This T cell receptor beta chain appears in the sequencing data of a study of T-cell memory formation after mild COVID-19. Study results and caveats: Within pre-infection memory, some responding clones were found, suggesting cross-reactive memory joined. For contracting clones, CD4+ ones sat mainly in CM and EM, CD8+ in EMRA. Confirmation of SARS-CoV-2 specificity was lacking for second-wave clones peaking day 37.

Details on this clonotype: Its antigen is currently unknown.

5'RACE with constant-segment primers yielded barcoded, UMI-tagged TCR alpha and TCR beta cDNA libraries. TCRdb called the 5' RACE reads again in MiXCR, with one record for every CDR3 protein. The sample includes 150,000 or so distinct CDR3 sequences, 14% of them seen just once. The source material was PBMCs or a T cell subset sorted from them (not recorded which). The clonotype comes from an adult woman who had mild COVID-19 (a few samples of this study predate the infection). Cell type and time point are not known.

The DNA of the CDR3 is TGCGCCAGCAGCTGGGGGGACACTTCGGTCACTGAAGCTTTCTTT. This gives the protein CASSWGDTSVTEAFF. The rearrangement joins TRBV5-1 to TRBJ1-1; possible D gene TRBD1, 6 bases. The CDR3 has 15 amino acids. V shed 3 bases and J shed 4 bases, with 16 bases lying between them. Germline V CDR1 and CDR2: SGHRS, YFSETQ.